Listed here are 17 T cell receptor beta chains from one sample, sequenced in a study of CD8+CD57+ T cells in acquired aplastic anemia. Genomic DNA was employed as the template in profiling TCR beta VDJ and CDR3. MiXCR was run by TCRdb on the reads, yielding one entry per CDR3 protein. The sample records under 350,000 distinct CDR3 sequences, roughly 59% being singletons. Those patients picked for sequencing had displayed CD8+CD57+ cell expansion on flow cytometry. The specimen was sorted CD4+, CD8+, or CD8+CD57+ T cells (not recorded which) from PBMCs. The receptor source for this set is a human donor with aplastic anemia.

Ten or more counts support this clonotype. The J gene is TRBJ1-5, the V gene TRBV12-3 or TRBV12-4, with D possibly TRBD1 on 5 matching bases. The CDR3 extends over 14 amino acids. V lost 3 bases and J 3 bases, leaving 9 bases between the germline ends. The CDR3 reads CASSFGGVNQPQHF. CDR3 DNA sequence: TGTGCCAGCAGTTTCGGGGGGGTCAATCAGCCCCAGCATTTT.

This clonotype occurred many times. The V gene is TRBV11-1, the J gene TRBJ1-1, with a tentative D call TRBD1 (6 bases). The length of the CDR3 is 14 residues. Trimming stripped 5 bases from V and 1 base from J, with 11 bases between. Germline CDR1 reads SGHAT; CDR2 reads FQDESV (reference sequence). CDR3 region: CASSPSQGNTEAFF. CDR3 coding DNA: TGTGCCAGCAGCCCCTCACAGGGGAACACTGAAGCTTTCTTT.

V gene TRBV25-1 combines with J gene TRBJ2-3; 9 positions agree with TRBD1. This CDR3 has 14 residues. Per germline, CDR1 MGHDK and CDR2 SYGVNS. Trimming cost V 6 bases and J 3 bases; bases outside gene matches: 4. The CDR3 loop reads CASRGQGKTDTQYF. CDR3 DNA: TGTGCCAGCAGGGGACAGGGAAAGACAGATACGCAGTATTTT.

The table lists this clonotype with a few counts. The V and J genes are TRBV20-1 and TRBJ2-2; 9 bases are shared with TRBD2. The V gene's germline CDR1 is DFQATT and CDR2 SNEGSKA (reference sequence). The CDR3 loop spans 15 amino acids. Trimming at V came to 6 bases and at J to 2 bases, leaving 7 bases not matched to a gene. CDR3 in DNA: TGCAGTGCCAGACTTAGCGGGAGTAACACCGGGGAGCTGTTTTTT. Protein sequence: CSARLSGSNTGELFF.

V gene TRBV7-7 combines with J gene TRBJ2-5; 13 nucleotides line up with TRBD2. Germline CDR1 reads SSHAT; CDR2 reads FNYEAQ (reference sequence). The CDR3 covers 18 residues. V was clipped by 5 bases and J by 0 bases; unmatched bases: 9. In DNA form, the CDR3 reads TGTGCCAGCAGCGCGGGACTAGCGGGGAATTGGTACCAAGAGACCCAGTACTTC. Protein product: CASSAGLAGNWYQETQYF.

This sequence joins TRBV29-1 and TRBJ2-1, with D possibly matching TRBD1 (6 bases). Trimming shortened V by 4 bases and J by 0 bases, and 10 bases separated the two germline ends. The CDR3 spans 14 residues. CDR1 SQVTM and CDR2 ANQGSEA come from the germline V gene. Written as DNA, the CDR3 is TGCAGCGTTGGATGGGACAACTCCTACAATGAGCAGTTCTTC. Its translation is CSVGWDNSYNEQFF.

This clonotype was seen once. At one boundary the junction diverges from the germline segment, which might be a read error. The chain employs TRBV7-8 and TRBJ2-7; perhaps D is TRBD1 or TRBD2 (5 bases each). Germline CDR1 reads SGHVS; CDR2 reads FQNEAQ. CDR3 length: 16 residues. The CDR3 here is CASSFRVQGSTGELYF. The CDR3 nucleotides read TGTGCCAGCAGCTTTCGAGTCCAGGGTAGCACCGGGGAGCTGTACTTC.

Many counts were recorded for this clonotype. V and J are TRBV5-1 and TRBJ1-1; D is unresolved. Germline loops: CDR1 SGHRS, CDR2 YFSETQ. V was pared by 4 bases and J by 0 bases, with 13 bases between. This CDR3 is 15 amino acids long. CDR3 sequence: CASSVTTALNTEAFF. The CDR3 coding sequence is TGCGCCAGCAGCGTAACTACAGCCTTGAACACTGAAGCTTTCTTT.

The J gene is TRBJ2-1, the V gene TRBV24-1, with no clear D. V gave up 4 bases and J gave up 8 bases, with 8 bases separating them. This CDR3 spans 12 amino acids. Germline V gives CDR1 KGHDR, CDR2 SFDVKD. The CDR3 loop reads CATSDWADEQFF. Written as DNA, the CDR3 is TGTGCCACCAGTGACTGGGCGGATGAGCAGTTCTTC.

In nucleotides, the CDR3 is TGTGCCACCAGCAGAGATCGGCTAGCGCTCAATGAGCAGTTCTTC. Amino acids: CATSRDRLALNEQFF. The chain carries TRBV15 and TRBJ2-1, with D tentatively TRBD2 (6 bases). Per germline, CDR1 LNHNV and CDR2 YYDKDF (reference sequence). This CDR3 has 15 residues. V dropped 0 bases and J dropped 6 bases, with 12 bases sitting between them. The full variable domain, completed using reference TRBV15 and TRBJ2-1, is DAMVIQNPRYQVTQFGKPVTLSCSQTLNHNVMYWYQQKSSQAPKLLFHYYDKDFNNEADTPDNFQSRRPNTSFCFLDIRSPGLGDTAMYLCATSRDRLALNEQFFGPGTRLTVL.

CDR3 sequence: CASSQWLAGGYEQFF. For the CDR3, the DNA is TGTGCCAGCAGCCAATGGCTAGCGGGAGGCTATGAGCAGTTCTTC. J is TRBJ2-1 and V is TRBV14; 11 bases map to TRBD2. Germline CDR1 is SGHDN and CDR2 is FVKESK. V trimming: 2 bases; J trimming: 8 bases; junction bases outside the gene matches: 5. The CDR3 spans 15 residues. The full variable domain, in which reference TRBV14 and TRBJ2-1 provide the parts outside the CDR3, is EAGVTQFPSHSVIEKGQTVTLRCDPISGHDNLYWYRRVMGKEIKFLLHFVKESKQDESGMPNNRFLAERTGGTYSTLKVQPAELEDSGVYFCASSQWLAGGYEQFFGPGTRLTVL.

In its sample, this clonotype was seen a few times. In nucleotides, the CDR3 is TGTGCCATCAGTGAACAGGGAAGCTACGAGCAGTACTTC. This translates into CAISEQGSYEQYF. The rearrangement links TRBV10-3 to TRBJ2-7; weak D call: TRBD1 (6 bases). Per the germline V gene, CDR1 is ENHRY and CDR2 is SYGVKD. Trimming removed 3 bases from V and 3 bases from J, with 9 bases in between. This CDR3 is 13 amino acids long.

The J gene is TRBJ1-4, the V gene TRBV5-1; D uncertain. The CDR3 covers 15 residues. The V gene lost 0 bases and the J gene lost 2 bases, with 8 bases spanning the gap. CDR1 is SGHRS, CDR2 YFSETQ, per germline. The CDR3 reads CASSLGEVTNEKLFF. DNA for the CDR3: TGCGCCAGCAGCTTGGGGGAGGTCACTAATGAAAAACTGTTTTTT.

The V gene is TRBV7-9, the J gene TRBJ2-7, with D possibly being TRBD1 (6 bases). This CDR3 has 15 amino acids. Germline lookup yields CDR1 SEHNR and CDR2 FQNEAQ (reference sequence). Trimming removed 3 bases from V and 2 bases from J, with 14 bases in between. CDR3: CASSLPPGTPYEQYF. CDR3 nucleotides: TGTGCCAGCAGCTTGCCACCCGGGACACCCTACGAGCAGTACTTC.

Note on this clonotype: It may be a read error: a sequence one base away is much more abundant. The chain carries TRBV10-1 and TRBJ1-1, with 11 bases fitting TRBD1. V was clipped by 5 bases and J by 0 bases; unmatched bases: 8. The germline CDR1 and CDR2 sequences are WNHNN and SYGVQD (reference sequence). CDR3 length: 17 amino acids. DNA of the CDR3: TGCGCCAGCAGTCTGGACAGGGGGCGGCTCATGAACACTGAAGCTTTCTTT. Encoded protein: CASSLDRGRLMNTEAFF.

The chain employs TRBV5-1 and TRBJ2-3; D is possibly TRBD1 or TRBD2 (5 bases each). The germline V gene has CDR1 SGHRS and CDR2 YFSETQ. Trimming cost V 3 bases and J 11 bases, with 16 bases left between them. This CDR3 has 13 residues. CDR3 sequence: CASSSGTDGEQYF. The DNA for the CDR3 is TGCGCCAGCAGCTCGGGGACCGATGGGGAGCAGTATTTT.

The chain employs TRBV15 and TRBJ1-5, with TRBD1 identical over 10 bases. The germline gives CDR1 LNHNV, CDR2 YYDKDF (reference sequence). The CDR3 consists of 14 residues. J lost 9 bases, V lost 3 bases, and 5 bases had no gene match. This CDR3 is CATSRRQGATPQHF. The DNA for the CDR3 is TGTGCCACCAGCAGGAGACAGGGGGCGACGCCCCAGCATTTT.